Sequencing of this TCR beta chain was carried out in a study of T cells in Graves' hyperthyroidism and ophthalmopathy. On the study more broadly: At initial diagnosis, before any treatment had begun, peripheral blood was obtained.

A note on this clonotype: Antigen specificity is unknown.

The study, taken as a whole, reports: Peripheral blood also featured most of the thyroid clonotypes expanded above 0.001.

Clinical symptoms, serum thyroxine, TRAb, thyroid ultrasound and orbital computed tomography informed diagnoses. The CDR3 totals 15 residues. Germline values: CDR1 SNHLY, CDR2 FYNNEI. V gave up 5 bases and J gave up 8 bases; unmatched junction bases: 9. From RNA transcripts, TCR beta CDR3 regions were amplified. The HTBI primer set drove a first-round RT-PCR of the TCR CDR3. One entry per CDR3 protein results from TCRdb running MiXCR on the multiplex PCR reads. Found here are under 400,000 distinct CDR3 sequences, 13% of them singletons; the top ten hold around a tenth. The chain carries TRBV2 and TRBJ2-3, with 11 bases aligning to TRBD2. The source of this sequence is a woman aged 18 to 35 with Graves' hyperthyroidism. The sequencing input was blood. The CDR3 DNA reads as TGTGCCAGCAGTCTGACTAGCGGGACTTCAGGTACGCAGTATTTT. It translates to CASSLTSGTSGTQYF.